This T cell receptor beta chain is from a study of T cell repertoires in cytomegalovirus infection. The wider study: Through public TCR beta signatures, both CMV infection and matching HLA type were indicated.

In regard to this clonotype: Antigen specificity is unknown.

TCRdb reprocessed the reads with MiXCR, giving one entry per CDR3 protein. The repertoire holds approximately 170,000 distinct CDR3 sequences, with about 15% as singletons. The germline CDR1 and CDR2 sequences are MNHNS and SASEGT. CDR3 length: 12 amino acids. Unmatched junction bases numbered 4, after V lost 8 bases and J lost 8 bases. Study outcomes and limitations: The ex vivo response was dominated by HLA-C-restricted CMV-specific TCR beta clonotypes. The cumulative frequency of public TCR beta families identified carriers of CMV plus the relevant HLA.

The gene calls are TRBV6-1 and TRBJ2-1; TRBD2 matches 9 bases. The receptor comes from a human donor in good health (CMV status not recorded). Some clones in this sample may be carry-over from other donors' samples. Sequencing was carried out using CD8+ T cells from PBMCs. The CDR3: CASGGLADEQFF. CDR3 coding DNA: TGTGCCAGCGGGGGACTAGCTGATGAGCAGTTCTTC.